This T cell receptor beta chain is drawn from a study of regulatory T cells in long-lasting Graves disease. The time point: newly diagnosed GD, antithyroid drugs for less than 3 months. TCR sequences were obtained from RNA taken from PBMCs. CDR1 and CDR2 (germline): MNHNS, SASEGT. Trimming stripped 5 bases from V and 3 bases from J, with 17 bases between. The CDR3 is made up of 16 amino acids. This clonotype was counted at least ten times. TCR beta libraries were built with iRepertoire HTBI primers and Arm-PCR of CDR3 regions. One entry per CDR3 protein, called by TCRdb with MiXCR from the multiplex PCR reads. The sample consists of around 450,000 distinct CDR3 sequences, 14% to 15% of them appearing once. The same specimen was also included in a second study, on T cells in Graves' hyperthyroidism and ophthalmopathy.

This sequence originates from a woman aged 25 to 45 with Graves disease. The specimen comprised peripheral blood mononuclear cells (PBMCs), sampled at new diagnosis, from a patient treated with antithyroid drugs. The chain recombines TRBV6-1 with TRBJ2-4, with a tentative D call TRBD2 (7 bases). The CDR3 spells CASSTPTGLGKNIQYF. DNA of the CDR3: TGTGCCAGCAGTACACCGACAGGACTAGGCAAAAACATTCAGTACTTC.